The 21 T cell receptor beta chains below all came from one sample that was sequenced in a study of shared clonotypes between healthy human individuals. Profiling relied on immunoSEQ multiplex PCR, and the TCRdb table lists in-frame clones only, not all of them. The sample carries more than 2,000,000 clones, more than 90% recorded once. Sequenced sample: naive CD4+ T cells sorted from blood. The subset: CD45RA+ positively selected. These receptor sequences come from a man between 18 and 35 years old in good health.

This chain joins TRBV7-9 and TRBJ1-2; D may be TRBD1 (6 bases). The CDR3 is made up of 14 amino acids. Germline CDR1 SEHNR, CDR2 FQNEAQ (reference sequence). V lost 1 base and J 7 bases, leaving 13 bases between the germline ends. CDR3 bases: TGTGCCAGCAGCTTAGTTCGGGGGCCAGGTGGCTACACCTTC. As protein: CASSLVRGPGGYTF.

This clone was counted a few times. The chain is built from TRBV2 and TRBJ1-1; no reliable D call. The CDR3 is made up of 13 amino acids. Trimming removed 0 bases from V and 3 bases from J, with 5 bases in between. CDR1 is SNHLY, CDR2 FYNNEI, per germline. CDR3 in amino acids: CASSEASYTEAFF. In DNA, the CDR3 is TGTGCCAGCAGTGAAGCCAGTTACACTGAAGCTTTCTTT.

Worth noting for this clone: Other DNA sequences in this specimen translate into the identical CDR3. The chain is built from TRBV6-5 and TRBJ1-2; D not resolved. V lost 6 bases, J lost 5 bases, and 7 bases lay in between. This CDR3 has 11 amino acids. Germline values: CDR1 MNHEY, CDR2 SVGAGI. As DNA, the CDR3 is TGTGCCAGCAGCGCCGGTTATGGCTACACCTTC. Protein product: CASSAGYGYTF.

The CDR3 sequence is CASRPFTSATNEKLFF. The DNA of the CDR3 is TGTGCCAGCAGACCCTTTACATCCGCAACTAATGAAAAACTGTTTTTT. The rearrangement links TRBV5-5 to TRBJ1-4; D gene unclear. V was trimmed by 5 bases and J by 0 bases, leaving 14 bases between them. The CDR3 extends over 16 amino acids. CDR1 is SGHKS, CDR2 YYEKEE, per germline (reference sequence).

The gene calls are TRBV7-2 and TRBJ1-2, with TRBD1 identical over 11 bases. CDR1 and CDR2 (germline): SGHTA, FQGNSA. The CDR3 is 16 amino acids. V dropped 1 base and J dropped 5; count of bases not matched to a gene: 6. CDR3 amino acids: CASSLVSGTGGYGYTF. DNA for the CDR3: TGTGCCAGCAGCTTAGTTTCCGGGACAGGGGGATATGGCTACACCTTC.

This chain uses TRBV2 with TRBJ1-1, with D perhaps matching TRBD1 (5 bases). Germline V gene sequence: CDR1 SNHLY, CDR2 FYNNEI. This CDR3 has 15 amino acids. V was clipped by 4 bases and J by 1 base, with 13 bases between them. The CDR3: CASSGTPRPNTEAFF. Here the CDR3 DNA reads TGTGCCAGCAGTGGGACACCAAGACCGAACACTGAAGCTTTCTTT.

This chain joins TRBV7-9 and TRBJ2-7, with 7 nucleotides matching TRBD1. CDR1 is SEHNR, CDR2 FQNEAQ, per germline (reference sequence). This CDR3 is built from 12 residues. The J segment lost 2 bases and the V segment lost 8 bases, leaving 3 bases of the junction unmatched. The CDR3 nucleotides are TGTGCCAGCGGGGGACAGCCCTACGAGCAGTACTTC. Translated: CASGGQPYEQYF.

In this sample, this clone turned up once. J is TRBJ2-7 and V is TRBV7-2; D is uncertain. Trimming cost V 0 bases and J 0 bases, with 6 bases left between them. CDR1 is SGHTA, CDR2 FQGNSA, per germline. The CDR3 contains 14 residues. The CDR3 bases are TGTGCCAGCAGCTTAGCGGACCTCTCCTACGAGCAGTACTTC. It translates to CASSLADLSYEQYF.

The chain couples TRBV11-2 to TRBJ2-7, with 9 nucleotides matching TRBD1. This CDR3 has 13 amino acids. V lost 5 bases to trimming and J lost 6 bases; unmatched junction nucleotides: 5. CDR1 and CDR2 (germline): SGHAT, FQNNGV. CDR3 sequence (DNA): TGTGCCAGCAGCACGGACAGGGGTGGCGAGCAGTACTTC. Encoded protein: CASSTDRGGEQYF.

Points on this clone: Additional DNA sequences in this sample encode the identical CDR3. The gene calls are TRBV30 and TRBJ2-1; 10 nucleotides align to TRBD1. The V gene end was trimmed by 5 bases and the J gene end by 4 bases; junction bases not matched to a gene: 5. Germline-derived CDR1 and CDR2 are GTSNPN and SVGIG (reference sequence). The length of the CDR3 is 14 residues. The CDR3 loop reads CAWSRDRGYNEQFF. In DNA form, the CDR3 reads TGTGCCTGGTCGAGGGACAGGGGTTACAATGAGCAGTTCTTC.

The chain is built from TRBV10-2 and TRBJ2-5; tentative D call: TRBD2 (6 bases). Germline V gene sequence: CDR1 WSHSY, CDR2 SAAADI. CDR3 length equals 15 residues. The V end was cut by 4 bases, the J end by 4 bases, with 16 bases between. CDR3 loop: CASSGPGGLGETQYF. The CDR3 DNA reads as TGCGCCAGCAGTGGGCCAGGAGGGTTGGGAGAGACCCAGTACTTC.

As for this clone: The junction departs from germline at one end; a sequencing error may be responsible. This sequence joins TRBV6-6 and TRBJ2-1, with D possibly TRBD2 on 6 matching bases. CDR1 and CDR2 (germline): MNHNY, SVGAGI (reference sequence). CDR3 length: 12 residues. The CDR3 bases are TGTGCCAGCAGAAGGGACTCGCTTGAGGAGTTCTTC. Residues: CASRRDSLEEFF.

This rearrangement joins TRBV11-2 to TRBJ2-2; D may correspond to TRBD1 or TRBD2 (5 bases each). From germline, CDR1 is SGHAT and CDR2 FQNNGV. The CDR3 runs to 17 residues. The V gene lost 1 base and the J gene lost 4 bases, with 16 bases spanning the gap. CDR3 coding DNA: TGTGCCAGCAGCTTAGTTCGGGGACCTAAGGGCACCGGGGAGCTGTTTTTT. Protein sequence: CASSLVRGPKGTGELFF.

The chain employs TRBV7-2 and TRBJ1-3; D not certain. This CDR3 contains 15 residues. CDR1 and CDR2 from the germline V gene are SGHTA and FQGNSA. With 4 bases removed from V and 4 bases from J, the gap between germline ends came to 14 bases. This CDR3 is CASSSTLLGGNTIYF. DNA for the CDR3: TGTGCCAGCAGCTCCACTCTACTGGGAGGAAACACCATATATTTT.

As concerns this clone: The same CDR3 arises from other DNA sequences in this sample as well. The V call is TRBV7-9, the J call TRBJ1-5; D is unresolved. This CDR3 contains 12 residues. CDR1 and CDR2 (germline): SEHNR, FQNEAQ (reference sequence). The V end lost 5 bases, the J end lost 6 bases, and 8 bases lay between the germline ends. The CDR3 sequence is CASSLQGQPQHF. DNA for the CDR3: TGTGCCAGCAGCCTACAAGGTCAGCCCCAGCATTTT.

The count of this clone is one. This sequence joins TRBV6-5 and TRBJ1-1; D unclear. The CDR3 length is 14 residues. Per the germline V gene, CDR1 is MNHEY and CDR2 is SVGAGI. Trimming removed 6 bases at V and 8 bases at J, with 19 bases between. The CDR3 DNA follows: TGTGCCAGCAGGTTAGGTAACGCCCGTTCCGAAGCTTTCTTT. This codes for CASRLGNARSEAFF.

The chain recombines TRBV28 with TRBJ1-5, with 7 bases aligning to TRBD1. The germline gives CDR1 MDHEN, CDR2 SYDVKM. There are 14 residues in the CDR3. Trimming removed 8 bases from V and 2 bases from J; junction bases left unmatched: 6. The CDR3 DNA reads as TGTGCCAGCGGACCCGACAGGGGCAATCAGCCCCAGCATTTT. Its translation: CASGPDRGNQPQHF. The variable domain in full, completed from reference TRBV28 and TRBJ1-5, reads DVKVTQSSRYLVKRTGEKVFLECVQDMDHENMFWYRQDPGLGLRLIYFSYDVKMKEKGDIPEGYSVSREKKERFSLILESASTNQTSMYLCASGPDRGNQPQHFGDGTRLSIL.

The V call is TRBV12-5, the J call TRBJ2-5; the D is unclear. The V end was cut by 1 base, the J end by 9 bases, with 6 bases between. Germline V gives CDR1 LGHNT, CDR2 FRNRAP. The CDR3 totals 11 residues. The CDR3 spells CASGLDGAQYF. The CDR3, as DNA: TGTGCTAGTGGTTTGGATGGAGCCCAGTACTTC.

The V gene is TRBV21-1, the J gene TRBJ2-5; the table's D call, TRBD1, was not checked against the DNA. TRBV21-1 counts as a pseudogene. The CDR3 length is 13 residues. The DNA of the CDR3 is TGTGCCAGCAGCAAAACACCAGGGAAGACCCAGTACTTC. Amino acid sequence: CASSKTPGKTQYF.

This clone appeared a single time. The chain recombines TRBV30 with TRBJ2-2; weak D call: TRBD1 (5 bases). CDR1 and CDR2 from the germline V gene are GTSNPN and SVGIG (reference sequence). The CDR3 extends over 13 amino acids. The V end lost 2 bases, the J end lost 5 bases, and 9 bases lay between the germline ends. As DNA, the CDR3 is TGTGCCTGGAGTCAAACAGGTACCGGGGAGCTGTTTTTT. Its translation: CAWSQTGTGELFF.

As concerns this clone: Other nucleotide sequences from this sample produce the same CDR3. The CDR3 DNA sequence: TGTGCCAGCAGTCAGCAGGGGGCGGGTAATGAAAAACTGTTTTTT. This translates into CASSQQGAGNEKLFF. The chain employs TRBV6-1 and TRBJ1-4; 8 positions match TRBD1. The CDR3 has 15 residues. The ends lost 5 bases at V and 4 bases at J; junction bases unmatched: 6. Germline values: CDR1 MNHNS, CDR2 SASEGT.